The 32 T cell receptor beta chains in this list originate from one sample, sequenced in a study of shared clonotypes between healthy human individuals. Here immunoSEQ multiplex PCR was the method, and the copy in TCRdb shows in-frame clones only, minus some. The sample lists 2,500,000 or so clones; approximately 93% were seen once. The sequenced sample was naive CD4+ T cells from PBMCs. The subset was: CD45RA+ positively selected. These receptors all come from a man aged 18 to 35 in good health. Some clones in this sample may be carry-over from other donors' samples.

V is TRBV11-2 and J is TRBJ2-5; D might be TRBD2 (7 bases). The CDR3 is 14 residues long. Germline CDR1 is SGHAT and CDR2 is FQNNGV. Trimming pared 1 base from V and 10 bases from J, leaving 16 bases between. This CDR3 reads CASSLAGGGAGQYF. As DNA, the CDR3 is TGTGCCAGCAGCTTAGCTGGGGGGGGCGCGGGCCAGTACTTC.

This chain connects TRBV7-9 to TRBJ2-7; 7 positions match TRBD1. V lost 5 bases, J lost 6 bases, and 7 bases stayed unmatched. Germline CDR1 reads SEHNR; CDR2 reads FQNEAQ (reference sequence). The CDR3 consists of 13 residues. For the CDR3, the DNA is TGTGCCAGCAGCCGCCCGACAGGGCCCGAGCAGTACTTC. Translation gives CASSRPTGPEQYF.

This clone was seen only once. V is TRBV29-1 and J is TRBJ2-1; tentative D call: TRBD2 (6 bases). Trimming stripped 3 bases from V and 5 bases from J, with 20 bases between. Germline assignment: CDR1 SQVTM and CDR2 ANQGSEA. The CDR3 has 16 residues. In DNA, the CDR3 is TGCAGCGTTGAGACGGTGGTACTAGCAGAGAACAATGAGCAGTTCTTC. This sequence encodes CSVETVVLAENNEQFF.

This chain links TRBV7-3 with TRBJ2-7; D possibly uses TRBD1 or TRBD2 (5 bases each). There are 13 residues in the CDR3. Germline CDR1 and CDR2: SGHTA and FQGTGA. V was clipped by 3 bases and J by 3 bases, with 9 bases between them. This CDR3 is CASSLGPRYEQYF. CDR3 sequence (DNA): TGTGCCAGCAGCTTGGGACCGCGCTACGAGCAGTACTTC.

V usage is TRBV5-1 and J usage is TRBJ2-1, with 8 bases identical to TRBD2. Germline V gene data show CDR1 as SGHRS and CDR2 as YFSETQ. This CDR3 contains 14 residues. V was pared by 6 bases and J by 8 bases, with 10 bases of the junction left unmatched. CDR3 sequence reads: CASKWTSSIYEQFF. The CDR3 DNA sequence: TGCGCCAGCAAGTGGACTAGCTCCATCTATGAGCAGTTCTTC.

This clone was observed a few times. The genes are TRBV11-2 and TRBJ1-3; the D gene is possibly TRBD1 (5 bases). The CDR3 is 14 amino acids. V was clipped by 1 base and J by 4 bases, with 8 bases between them. Germline V gives CDR1 SGHAT, CDR2 FQNNGV. The CDR3 DNA reads TGTGCCAGCAGCTTAGTCCAGGGAGGAAACACCATATATTTT. Translation: CASSLVQGGNTIYF.

This rearrangement joins TRBV19 to TRBJ2-1; D may correspond to TRBD1 or TRBD2 (5 bases each). Between the trimmed V and J ends, which lost 6 bases and 5 bases, there was a span of 8 bases. CDR3 length equals 12 residues. Germline CDR1 and CDR2: LNHDA and SQIVND (reference sequence). The CDR3 nucleotides read TGTGCCAGTAGGAGGGGTAACAATGAGCAGTTCTTC. It specifies CASRRGNNEQFF. Supplemented by reference TRBV19 and TRBJ2-1, the full variable domain reads DGGITQSPKYLFRKEGQNVTLSCEQNLNHDAMYWYRQDPGQGLRLIYYSQIVNDFQKGDIAEGYSVSREKKESFPLTVTSAQKNPTAFYLCASRRGNNEQFFGPGTRLTVL.

This clone was recorded a few times. This chain joins TRBV18 and TRBJ2-5; D perhaps matches TRBD1 (5 bases). The ends were cut back, 4 bases at V and 1 base at J, with 13 bases in the middle. The CDR3 spans 15 residues. CDR1 is KGHSH and CDR2 is LQKENI in the germline V gene. CDR3 in DNA: TGTGCCAGCTCACTTCAGGGTAATAGCCAAGAGACCCAGTACTTC. Amino acids: CASSLQGNSQETQYF.

The chain joins TRBV7-6 to TRBJ2-3; D is perhaps TRBD1 or TRBD2 (5 bases each). Germline values: CDR1 SGHVS, CDR2 FNYEAQ. This CDR3 contains 12 residues. With 4 bases removed from V and 5 bases from J, the gap between germline ends came to 7 bases. As DNA, the CDR3 is TGTGCCAGCAGCTATGGGGGAGATACGCAGTATTTT. Translating gives CASSYGGDTQYF.

CDR3 in amino acids: CASSPARRSSGANVLTF. The CDR3 DNA sequence: TGTGCCAGCAGCCCAGCGAGACGGAGCTCTGGGGCCAACGTCCTGACTTTC. The chain uses TRBV7-8 and TRBJ2-6; D gene uncertain. V lost 5 bases to trimming and J lost 0 bases, with 14 bases between them. The CDR3 is made up of 17 amino acids. Germline V gives CDR1 SGHVS, CDR2 FQNEAQ.

The V gene is TRBV7-9, the J gene TRBJ1-2, with 10 bases matching TRBD1. Looked up from germline, CDR1 is SEHNR and CDR2 is FQNEAQ (reference sequence). V was clipped by 1 base and J by 8 bases; unmatched bases: 16. CDR3 size: 18 residues. The DNA for the CDR3 is TGTGCCAGCAGCTTAGTTGGATCACGAGACAGGGGGCCGCGGGGCTACACCTTC. Encoded protein: CASSLVGSRDRGPRGYTF.

J is TRBJ2-3 and V is TRBV6-6; D unclear. The V end lost 6 bases, the J end lost 2 bases, and 3 bases lay between the germline ends. The CDR3 runs 11 residues. Germline V lookup: CDR1 MNHNY, CDR2 SVGAGI (reference sequence). CDR3 region: CASRVTDTQYF. The CDR3 coding sequence is TGTGCCAGCAGGGTCACAGATACGCAGTATTTT.

The chain couples TRBV23-1 to TRBJ2-1; 9 positions match TRBD1. TRBV23-1 is marked as an open reading frame, function uncertain. V shed 7 bases, J shed 12 bases, and the junction held 7 bases outside the gene matches. The CDR3 covers 12 residues. CDR3 residues: CASIRTGEGQFF. CDR3 DNA sequence: TGCGCCAGCATCCGGACAGGGGAGGGGCAGTTCTTC.

Only one count was recorded for this clone. The V gene is TRBV10-1, the J gene TRBJ2-2; D uncertain. The CDR3 sequence is 14 residues long. Trimming left V 6 bases short and J 4 bases short, with 12 bases between. Germline-derived CDR1 and CDR2 are WNHNN and SYGVQD (reference sequence). For the CDR3, the DNA is TGCGCCAGCAGAAAAGAAGTTGCCACCGGGGAGCTGTTTTTT. Its translation is CASRKEVATGELFF.

The genes are TRBV7-3 and TRBJ2-3, with 10 bases identical to TRBD2. The CDR3 length is 14 residues. CDR1 and CDR2 from the germline V gene are SGHTA and FQGTGA. V was clipped by 0 bases and J by 6 bases; unmatched bases: 0. The CDR3 loop is CASSLTAGGDTQYF. The CDR3 DNA sequence: TGTGCCAGCAGCTTAACAGCGGGAGGGGATACGCAGTATTTT.

V and J are TRBV6-5 and TRBJ2-1; D unclear. V lost 0 bases to trimming and J lost 0 bases, with 9 bases between them. CDR1 and CDR2 from the germline V gene are MNHEY and SVGAGI. The CDR3 contains 16 residues. The chain's CDR3 is CASSYSRSSSYNEQFF. CDR3 bases: TGTGCCAGCAGTTACTCGAGGTCGAGCTCCTACAATGAGCAGTTCTTC.

The rearrangement joins TRBV5-4 to TRBJ2-1; 10 bases align to TRBD2. The CDR3 covers 13 residues. Trimming at V came to 4 bases and at J to 14 bases, leaving 9 bases not matched to a gene. Germline-derived CDR1 and CDR2 are SGHNT and YYREEE (reference sequence). CDR3 sequence (DNA): TGTGCCAGCAGCCGATCTAGCGGGGGAGGAGAGTTCTTC. This encodes CASSRSSGGGEFF.

The chain employs TRBV6-1 and TRBJ2-1, with 9 bases lining up with TRBD1. V gave up 6 bases and J gave up 4 bases; unmatched junction bases: 7. The CDR3 sequence is 15 residues long. Germline-derived CDR1 and CDR2 are MNHNS and SASEGT. The CDR3 loop reads CASRRGDRAYNEQFF. In DNA, the CDR3 is TGTGCCAGCAGACGGGGGGACAGGGCTTACAATGAGCAGTTCTTC.

This clone was seen a single time. This chain uses TRBV4-2 with TRBJ2-1; TRBD1 might be the D (5 bases). This CDR3 region has 15 residues. Trimming took off 1 base at V and 6 bases at J, with 13 bases between the two ends. Germline loops: CDR1 LGHNA, CDR2 YNFKEQ. CDR3 residues: CASSQVSGQGNEQFF. CDR3 DNA sequence: TGTGCCAGCAGCCAAGTAAGTGGCCAGGGCAATGAGCAGTTCTTC.

The rearrangement links TRBV11-1 to TRBJ2-5, with 12 bases identical to TRBD2. Germline V gives CDR1 SGHAT, CDR2 FQDESV (reference sequence). The CDR3 has 18 residues. Losses at the gene ends were 1 base for V and 4 bases for J; bases not matched to a gene: 10. The CDR3, as DNA: TGTGCCAGCAGCTTAGGTCTAGCGGGAGGGCCTGGCGGAGAGACCCAGTACTTC. As protein: CASSLGLAGGPGGETQYF.

Here the CDR3 DNA reads TGTGCCAGCAGTCCAGGGTTTAGGAGCAATCAGCCCCAGCATTTT. Protein product: CASSPGFRSNQPQHF. J is TRBJ1-5 and V is TRBV28, with a possible D match to TRBD1 (5 bases). This CDR3 is 15 amino acids long. Germline CDR1 reads MDHEN; CDR2 reads SYDVKM. V lost 5 bases to trimming and J lost 1 base, with 12 bases between them.

The V and J genes are TRBV28 and TRBJ2-7, with a possible D match to TRBD2 (7 bases). The CDR3 contains 16 residues. V was shortened by 6 bases and J by 3 bases, with 21 bases between the two germline ends. CDR1 MDHEN and CDR2 SYDVKM come from the germline V gene. CDR3 bases: TGTGCCAGCAGAAGGGGGGGGTCCACGGTTGACTACGAGCAGTACTTC. This translates into CASRRGGSTVDYEQYF. Drawing the rest from reference TRBV28 and TRBJ2-7, the complete variable domain is DVKVTQSSRYLVKRTGEKVFLECVQDMDHENMFWYRQDPGLGLRLIYFSYDVKMKEKGDIPEGYSVSREKKERFSLILESASTNQTSMYLCASRRGGSTVDYEQYFGPGTRLTVT.

This clone appeared a single time. This chain connects TRBV11-2 to TRBJ2-2, with TRBD2 identical over 9 bases. Looked up from germline, CDR1 is SGHAT and CDR2 is FQNNGV. This CDR3 has 16 residues. Germline trimming cut 1 base from V and 1 base from J; bases unmatched to any gene: 1. The DNA of the CDR3 is TGTGCCAGCAGCTTAGGACTAGCGGAGAACACCGGGGAGCTGTTTTTT. This gives the protein CASSLGLAENTGELFF. Variable domain in full (rest from reference TRBV11-2 and TRBJ2-2): EAGVAQSPRYKIIEKRQSVAFWCNPISGHATLYWYQQILGQGPKLLIQFQNNGVVDDSQLPKDRFSAERLKGVDSTLKIQPAKLEDSAVYLCASSLGLAENTGELFFGEGSRLTVL.

The V call is TRBV28, the J call TRBJ2-7; D is tentatively TRBD1 or TRBD2 (5 bases each). This CDR3 is built from 15 residues. Trimming took off 2 bases at V and 3 bases at J, with 14 bases between the two ends. Germline CDR1 is MDHEN and CDR2 is SYDVKM. Here the CDR3 DNA reads TGTGCCAGCAGTTTACCGGGGCTTGGGGACTACGAGCAGTACTTC. The encoded protein is CASSLPGLGDYEQYF.

The chain joins TRBV18 to TRBJ1-5; a weak D match, TRBD1 (6 bases). The CDR3 has 16 amino acids. Between the trimmed V and J ends, which lost 4 bases and 6 bases, there was a span of 19 bases. The V gene's germline CDR1 is KGHSH and CDR2 LQKENI. CDR3 amino acids: CASSLGQHDFGQPQHF. CDR3 sequence (DNA): TGTGCCAGCTCACTCGGACAGCACGACTTTGGTCAGCCCCAGCATTTT.

The rearrangement uses TRBV30 and TRBJ2-7; D unresolved. Germline V CDR1 and CDR2: GTSNPN, SVGIG (reference sequence). Trimming left V 0 bases short and J 7 bases short, with 10 bases between. The CDR3 runs 12 residues. CDR3 loop: CAWSVYAEEQYF. CDR3 nucleotides: TGTGCCTGGAGTGTATATGCGGAGGAGCAGTACTTC.

This clone occurred once. This rearrangement joins TRBV11-3 to TRBJ2-3; weak D call: TRBD1 (6 bases). The V gene lost 5 bases and the J gene lost 4 bases, with 16 bases spanning the gap. The CDR3 totals 15 residues. Germline lookup yields CDR1 SGHNT and CDR2 YENEEA. The CDR3 spells CASSPRASGADTQYF. The CDR3 nucleotides read TGTGCCAGCAGCCCTCGGGCGTCAGGGGCAGATACGCAGTATTTT.

This clone is a singleton in its sample. The sample carries other DNA sequences with the same CDR3. The chain's CDR3 is CSARRNEQFF. In DNA form, the CDR3 reads TGCAGTGCTAGGAGGAATGAGCAGTTCTTC. V usage is TRBV20-1 and J usage is TRBJ2-1; no clear D gene. CDR3 length equals 10 residues. Deletions cut 3 bases from V and 7 bases from J, with 4 bases between. Germline values: CDR1 DFQATT, CDR2 SNEGSKA (reference sequence).

Worth noting for this clone: Other DNA sequences in the sample encode the same CDR3. V and J are TRBV5-1 and TRBJ1-4; 9 bases are a match to TRBD1. Germline CDR1 reads SGHRS; CDR2 reads YFSETQ. CDR3 length: 16 amino acids. J gave up 8 bases and V 0 bases, and 8 bases lay outside the gene matches. This chain's CDR3 is CASSLGLDRGFEKLFF. The CDR3 DNA reads TGCGCCAGCAGCTTGGGTTTGGACAGGGGCTTCGAAAAACTGTTTTTT.

The V and J genes are TRBV7-8 and TRBJ2-1; maybe TRBD2 (6 bases). This CDR3 comprises 17 residues. Between the trimmed V and J ends, which lost 5 bases and 1 base, there was a span of 18 bases. Germline V gene lookup returns CDR1 SGHVS and CDR2 FQNEAQ. The CDR3 nucleotides are TGTGCCAGCAGCCCACAATCGGGCCTAGCGTCCTACAATGAGCAGTTCTTC. The encoded protein is CASSPQSGLASYNEQFF.

The rearrangement uses TRBV6-1 and TRBJ1-3; the D is unclear. CDR3 length: 13 amino acids. V gave up 0 bases and J gave up 8 bases, with 8 bases separating them. Per the germline V gene, CDR1 is MNHNS and CDR2 is SASEGT. The CDR3 sequence is CASSEARGDTIYF. The CDR3 nucleotides are TGTGCCAGCAGTGAAGCGAGAGGAGACACCATATATTTT.

V gene TRBV5-1 combines with J gene TRBJ1-4; the D is unclear. V lost 0 bases to trimming and J lost 6 bases, with 6 bases between them. The CDR3 is 13 amino acids. Germline CDR1 reads SGHRS; CDR2 reads YFSETQ. The CDR3 loop reads CASSLDTYEKLFF. CDR3 DNA: TGCGCCAGCAGCTTGGACACCTATGAAAAACTGTTTTTT.